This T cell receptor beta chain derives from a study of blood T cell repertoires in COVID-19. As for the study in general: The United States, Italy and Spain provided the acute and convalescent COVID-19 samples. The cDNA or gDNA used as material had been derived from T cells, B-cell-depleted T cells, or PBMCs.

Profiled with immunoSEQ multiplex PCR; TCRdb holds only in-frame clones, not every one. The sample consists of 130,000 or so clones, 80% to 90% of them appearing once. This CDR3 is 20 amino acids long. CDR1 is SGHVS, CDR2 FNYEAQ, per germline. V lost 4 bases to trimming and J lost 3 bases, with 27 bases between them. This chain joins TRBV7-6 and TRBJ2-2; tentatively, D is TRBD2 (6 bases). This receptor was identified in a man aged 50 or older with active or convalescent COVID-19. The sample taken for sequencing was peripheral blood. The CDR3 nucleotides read TGTGCCAGCAGCTCAAAGCCGGGGGTCGGTCTCGGTTTGGACACCGGGGAGCTGTTTTTT. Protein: CASSSKPGVGLGLDTGELFF.